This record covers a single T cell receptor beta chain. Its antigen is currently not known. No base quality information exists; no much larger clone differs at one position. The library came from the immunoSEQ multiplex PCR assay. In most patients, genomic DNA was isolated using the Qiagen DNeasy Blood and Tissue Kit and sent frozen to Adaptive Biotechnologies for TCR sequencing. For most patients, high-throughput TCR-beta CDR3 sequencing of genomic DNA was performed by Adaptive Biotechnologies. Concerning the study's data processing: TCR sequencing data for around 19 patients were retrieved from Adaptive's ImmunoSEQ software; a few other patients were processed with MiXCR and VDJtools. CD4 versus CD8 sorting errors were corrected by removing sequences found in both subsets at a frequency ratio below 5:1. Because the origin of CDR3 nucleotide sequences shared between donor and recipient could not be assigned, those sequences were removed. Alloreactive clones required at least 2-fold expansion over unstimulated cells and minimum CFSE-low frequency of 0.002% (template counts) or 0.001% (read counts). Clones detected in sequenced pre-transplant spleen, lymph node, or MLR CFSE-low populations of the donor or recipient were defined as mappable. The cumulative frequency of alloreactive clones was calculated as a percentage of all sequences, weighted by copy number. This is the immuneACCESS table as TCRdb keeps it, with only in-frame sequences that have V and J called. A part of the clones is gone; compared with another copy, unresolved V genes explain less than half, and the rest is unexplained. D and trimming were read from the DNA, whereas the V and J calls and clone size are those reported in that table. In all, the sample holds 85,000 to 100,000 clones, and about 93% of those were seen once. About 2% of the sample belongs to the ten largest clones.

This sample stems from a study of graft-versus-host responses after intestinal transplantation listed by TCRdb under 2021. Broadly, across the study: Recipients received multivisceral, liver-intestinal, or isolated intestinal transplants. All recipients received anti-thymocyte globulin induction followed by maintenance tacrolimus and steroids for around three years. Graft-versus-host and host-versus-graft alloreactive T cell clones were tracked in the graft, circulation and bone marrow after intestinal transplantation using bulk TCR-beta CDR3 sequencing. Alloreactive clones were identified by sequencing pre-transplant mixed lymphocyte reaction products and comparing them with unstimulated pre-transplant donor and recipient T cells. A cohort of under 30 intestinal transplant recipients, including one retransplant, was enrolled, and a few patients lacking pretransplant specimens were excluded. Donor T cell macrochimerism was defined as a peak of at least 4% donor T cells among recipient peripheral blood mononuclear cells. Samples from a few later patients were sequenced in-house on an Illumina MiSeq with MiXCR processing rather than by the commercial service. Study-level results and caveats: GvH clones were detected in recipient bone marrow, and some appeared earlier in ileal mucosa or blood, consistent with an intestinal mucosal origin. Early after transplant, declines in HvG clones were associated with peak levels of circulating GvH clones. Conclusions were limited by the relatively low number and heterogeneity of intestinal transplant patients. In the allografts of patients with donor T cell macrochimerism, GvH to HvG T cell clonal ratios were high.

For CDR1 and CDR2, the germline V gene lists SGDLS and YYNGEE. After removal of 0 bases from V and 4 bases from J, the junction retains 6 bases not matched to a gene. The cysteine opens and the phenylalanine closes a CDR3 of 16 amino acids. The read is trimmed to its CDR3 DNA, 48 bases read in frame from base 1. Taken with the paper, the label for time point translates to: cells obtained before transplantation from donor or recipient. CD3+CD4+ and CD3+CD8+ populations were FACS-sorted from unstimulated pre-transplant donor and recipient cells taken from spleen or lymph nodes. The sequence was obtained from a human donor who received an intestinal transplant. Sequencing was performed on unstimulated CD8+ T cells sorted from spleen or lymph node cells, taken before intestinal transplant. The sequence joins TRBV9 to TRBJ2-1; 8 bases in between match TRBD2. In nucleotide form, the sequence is TGTGCCAGCAGCGTAGGTATAGCGGGGACGTACAATGAGCAGTTCTTC. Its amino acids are CASSVGIAGTYNEQFF.